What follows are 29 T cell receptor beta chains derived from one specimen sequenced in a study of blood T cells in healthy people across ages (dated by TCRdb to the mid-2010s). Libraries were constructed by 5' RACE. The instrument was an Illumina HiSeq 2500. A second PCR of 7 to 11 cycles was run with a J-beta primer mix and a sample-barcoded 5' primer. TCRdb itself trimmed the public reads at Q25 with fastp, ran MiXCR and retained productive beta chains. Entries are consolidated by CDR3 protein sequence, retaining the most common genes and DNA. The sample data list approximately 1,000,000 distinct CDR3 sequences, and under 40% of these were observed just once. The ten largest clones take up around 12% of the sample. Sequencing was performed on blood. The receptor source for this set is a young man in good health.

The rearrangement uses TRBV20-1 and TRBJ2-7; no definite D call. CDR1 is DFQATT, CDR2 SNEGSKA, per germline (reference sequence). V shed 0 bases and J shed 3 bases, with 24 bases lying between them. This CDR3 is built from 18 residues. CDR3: CSARDPTRGRMGHYEQYF. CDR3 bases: TGCAGTGCTAGAGATCCGACGCGCGGTCGTATGGGTCACTACGAGCAGTACTTC.

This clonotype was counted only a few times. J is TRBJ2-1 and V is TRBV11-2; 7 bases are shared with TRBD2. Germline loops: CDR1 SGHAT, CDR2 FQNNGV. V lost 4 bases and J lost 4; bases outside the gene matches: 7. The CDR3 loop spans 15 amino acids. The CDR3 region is CASSSDRAGYNEQFF. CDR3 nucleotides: TGTGCCAGCAGCTCAGATCGAGCGGGGTACAATGAGCAGTTCTTC.

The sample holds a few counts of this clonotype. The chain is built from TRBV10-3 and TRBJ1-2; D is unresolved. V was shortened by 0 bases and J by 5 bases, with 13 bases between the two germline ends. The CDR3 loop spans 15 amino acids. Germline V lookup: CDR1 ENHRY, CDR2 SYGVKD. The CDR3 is CAISESTLPRYGYTF. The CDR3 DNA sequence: TGTGCCATCAGTGAGTCGACTCTCCCGAGATATGGCTACACCTTC.

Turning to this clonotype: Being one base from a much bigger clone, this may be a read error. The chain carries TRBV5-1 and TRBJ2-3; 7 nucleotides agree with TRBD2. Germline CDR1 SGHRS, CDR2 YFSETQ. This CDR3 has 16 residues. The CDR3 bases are TGCGCCAGCAGCTATCCGTTAGCGGGCTTCACAGAGACGCAGTATTTT. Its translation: CASSYPLAGFTETQYF.

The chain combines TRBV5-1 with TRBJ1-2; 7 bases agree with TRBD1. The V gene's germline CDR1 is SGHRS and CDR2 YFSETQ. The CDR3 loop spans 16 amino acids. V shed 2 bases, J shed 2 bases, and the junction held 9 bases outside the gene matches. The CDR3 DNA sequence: TGCGCCAGCAGCTTCGAGGACAGGCCACAAAACTATGGCTACACCTTC. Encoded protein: CASSFEDRPQNYGYTF.

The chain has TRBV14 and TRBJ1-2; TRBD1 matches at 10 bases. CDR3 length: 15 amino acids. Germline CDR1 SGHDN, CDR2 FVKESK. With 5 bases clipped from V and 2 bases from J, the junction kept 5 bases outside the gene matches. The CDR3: CASSDRGLFNYGYTF. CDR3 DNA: TGTGCCAGCAGCGACAGGGGGCTCTTCAACTATGGCTACACCTTC. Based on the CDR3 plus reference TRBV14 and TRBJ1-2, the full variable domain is EAGVTQFPSHSVIEKGQTVTLRCDPISGHDNLYWYRRVMGKEIKFLLHFVKESKQDESGMPNNRFLAERTGGTYSTLKVQPAELEDSGVYFCASSDRGLFNYGYTFGSGTRLTVV.

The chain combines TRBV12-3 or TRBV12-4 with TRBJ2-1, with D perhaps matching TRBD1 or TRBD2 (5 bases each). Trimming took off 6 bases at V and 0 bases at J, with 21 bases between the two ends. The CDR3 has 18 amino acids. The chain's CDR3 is CASSPGTTSTISYNEQFF. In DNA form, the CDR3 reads TGTGCCAGCAGCCCCGGGACCACATCAACTATCTCCTACAATGAGCAGTTCTTC.

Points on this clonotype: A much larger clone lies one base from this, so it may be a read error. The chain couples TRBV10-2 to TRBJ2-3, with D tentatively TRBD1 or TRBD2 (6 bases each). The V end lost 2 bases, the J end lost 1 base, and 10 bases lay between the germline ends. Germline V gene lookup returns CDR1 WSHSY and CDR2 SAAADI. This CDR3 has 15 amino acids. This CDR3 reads CASSEPRGGTDTQYF. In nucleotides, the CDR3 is TGCGCCAGCAGTGAGCCAAGGGGGGGCACAGATACGCAGTATTTT.

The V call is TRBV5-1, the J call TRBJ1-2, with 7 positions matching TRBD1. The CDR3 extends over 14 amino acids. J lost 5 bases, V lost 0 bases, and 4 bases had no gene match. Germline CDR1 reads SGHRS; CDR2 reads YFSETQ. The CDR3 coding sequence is TGCGCCAGCAGCTTGGAAGGGGGCCTATATGGCTACACCTTC. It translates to CASSLEGGLYGYTF.

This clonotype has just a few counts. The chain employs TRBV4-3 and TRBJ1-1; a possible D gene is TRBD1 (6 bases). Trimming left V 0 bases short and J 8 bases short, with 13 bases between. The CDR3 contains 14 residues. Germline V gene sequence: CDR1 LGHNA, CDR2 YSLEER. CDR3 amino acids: CASSQDRTVFEAFF. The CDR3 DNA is TGCGCCAGCAGCCAAGATCGGACAGTCTTCGAAGCTTTCTTT.

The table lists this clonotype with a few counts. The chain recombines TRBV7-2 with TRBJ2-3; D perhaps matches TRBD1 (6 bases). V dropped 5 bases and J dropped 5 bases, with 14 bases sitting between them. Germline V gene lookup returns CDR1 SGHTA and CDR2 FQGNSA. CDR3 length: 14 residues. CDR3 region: CASSPGQSGDTQYF. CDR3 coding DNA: TGTGCCAGCAGCCCCGGACAGAGTGGAGATACGCAGTATTTT.

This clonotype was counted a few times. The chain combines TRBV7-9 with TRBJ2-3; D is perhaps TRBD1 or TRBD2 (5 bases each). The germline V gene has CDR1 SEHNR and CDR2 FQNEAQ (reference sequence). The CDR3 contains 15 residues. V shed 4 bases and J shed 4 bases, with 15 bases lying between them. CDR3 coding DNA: TGTGCCAGCAGCTCCACGGGGCTTTCGCCAGATACGCAGTATTTT. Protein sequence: CASSSTGLSPDTQYF.

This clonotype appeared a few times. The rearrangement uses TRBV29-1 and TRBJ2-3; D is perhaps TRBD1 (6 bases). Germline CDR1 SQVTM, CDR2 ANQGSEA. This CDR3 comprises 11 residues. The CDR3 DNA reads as TGCGCACAACAGGGCCCAGATACGCAGTATTTT. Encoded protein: CAQQGPDTQYF.

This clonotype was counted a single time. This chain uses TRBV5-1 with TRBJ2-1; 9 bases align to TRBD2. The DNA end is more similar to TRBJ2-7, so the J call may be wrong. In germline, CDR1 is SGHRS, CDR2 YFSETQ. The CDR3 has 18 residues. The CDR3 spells CASSPQSAGGLLYNEQYF. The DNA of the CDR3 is TGCGCCAGCAGCCCCCAATCAGCGGGGGGTCTCTTGTACAATGAGCAGTACTTC.

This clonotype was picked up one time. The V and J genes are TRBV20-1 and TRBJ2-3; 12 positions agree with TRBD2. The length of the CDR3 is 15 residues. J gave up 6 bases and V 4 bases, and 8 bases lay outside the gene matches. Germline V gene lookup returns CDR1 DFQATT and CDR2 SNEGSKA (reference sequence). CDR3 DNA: TGCAGTGCTAATGGACTAGCGGGGTCCAGGGATACGCAGTATTTT. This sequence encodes CSANGLAGSRDTQYF.

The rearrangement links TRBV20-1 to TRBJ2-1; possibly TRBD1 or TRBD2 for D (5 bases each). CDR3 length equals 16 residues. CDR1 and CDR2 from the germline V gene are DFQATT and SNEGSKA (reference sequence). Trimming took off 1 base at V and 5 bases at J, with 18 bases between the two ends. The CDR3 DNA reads TGCAGTGCTAGAGGGGGCCGGGGCCCAAACCACAATGAGCAGTTCTTC. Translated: CSARGGRGPNHNEQFF.

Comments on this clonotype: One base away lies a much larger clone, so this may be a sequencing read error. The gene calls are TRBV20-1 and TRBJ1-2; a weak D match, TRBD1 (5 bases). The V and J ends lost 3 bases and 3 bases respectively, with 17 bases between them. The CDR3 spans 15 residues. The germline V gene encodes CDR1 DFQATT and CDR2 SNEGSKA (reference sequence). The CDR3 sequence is CSASPPGSGDYGYTF. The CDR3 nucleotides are TGCAGTGCTAGTCCCCCAGGGTCGGGTGACTATGGCTACACCTTC.

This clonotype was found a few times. This chain's CDR3 is CSVEETKESEAFF. The DNA for the CDR3 is TGCAGCGTTGAAGAAACAAAAGAGTCTGAAGCTTTCTTT. V gene TRBV29-1 combines with J gene TRBJ1-1; D is ambiguous. Trimming removed 0 bases at V and 6 bases at J, with 11 bases between. This CDR3 has 13 amino acids. CDR1 is SQVTM and CDR2 is ANQGSEA in the germline V gene.

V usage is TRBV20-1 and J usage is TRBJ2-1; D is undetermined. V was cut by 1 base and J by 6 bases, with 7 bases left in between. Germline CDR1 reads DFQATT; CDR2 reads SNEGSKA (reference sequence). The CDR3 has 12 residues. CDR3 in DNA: TGCAGTGCTAGAGGATACCGCAATGAGCAGTTCTTC. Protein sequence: CSARGYRNEQFF.

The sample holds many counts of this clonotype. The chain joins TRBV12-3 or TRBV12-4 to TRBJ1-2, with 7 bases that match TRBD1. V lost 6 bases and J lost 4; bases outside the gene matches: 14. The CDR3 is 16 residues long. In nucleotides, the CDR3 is TGTGCCAGCAGCTCAGCGACAGGGTTGGGGATCTATGGCTACACCTTC. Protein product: CASSSATGLGIYGYTF.

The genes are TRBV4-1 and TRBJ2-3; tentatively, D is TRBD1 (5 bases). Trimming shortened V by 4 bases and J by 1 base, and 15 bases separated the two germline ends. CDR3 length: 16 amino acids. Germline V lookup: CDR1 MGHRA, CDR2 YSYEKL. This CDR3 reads CASSPQGLVCTDTQYF. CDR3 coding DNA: TGCGCCAGCAGCCCCCAGGGCCTAGTCTGCACAGATACGCAGTATTTT.

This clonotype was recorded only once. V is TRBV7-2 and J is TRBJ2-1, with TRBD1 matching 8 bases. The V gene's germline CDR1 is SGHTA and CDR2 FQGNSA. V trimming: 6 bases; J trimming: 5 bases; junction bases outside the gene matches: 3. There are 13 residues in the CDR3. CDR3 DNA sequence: TGTGCCAGCAGGACAGGGGTAAACAATGAGCAGTTCTTC. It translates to CASRTGVNNEQFF.

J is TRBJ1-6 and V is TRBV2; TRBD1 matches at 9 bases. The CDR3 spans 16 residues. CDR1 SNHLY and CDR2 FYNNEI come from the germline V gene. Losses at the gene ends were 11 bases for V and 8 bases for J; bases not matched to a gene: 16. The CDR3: CASRPPTRDRDSPLHF. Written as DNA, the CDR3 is TGTGCCTCAAGGCCCCCTACCCGGGACAGGGATTCACCCCTCCACTTT.

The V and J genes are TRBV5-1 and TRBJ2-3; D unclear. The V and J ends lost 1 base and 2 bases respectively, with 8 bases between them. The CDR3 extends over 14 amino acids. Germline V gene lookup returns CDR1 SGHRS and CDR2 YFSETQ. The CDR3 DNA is TGCGCCAGCAGCTTGTCGGCTACCACAGATACGCAGTATTTT. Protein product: CASSLSATTDTQYF.

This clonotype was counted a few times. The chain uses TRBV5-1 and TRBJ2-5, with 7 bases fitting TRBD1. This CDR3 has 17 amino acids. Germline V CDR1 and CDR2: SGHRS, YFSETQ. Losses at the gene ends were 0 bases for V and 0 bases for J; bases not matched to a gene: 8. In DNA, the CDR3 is TGCGCCAGCAGCTTGGAACGGACAGGCATATACCAAGAGACCCAGTACTTC. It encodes CASSLERTGIYQETQYF.

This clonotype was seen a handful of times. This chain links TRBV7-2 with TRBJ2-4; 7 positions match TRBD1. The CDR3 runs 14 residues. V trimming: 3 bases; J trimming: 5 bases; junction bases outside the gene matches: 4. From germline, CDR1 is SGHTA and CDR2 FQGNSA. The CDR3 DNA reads TGTGCCAGCAGCTTGGGGACAGCTGAAAACATTCAGTACTTC. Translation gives CASSLGTAENIQYF.

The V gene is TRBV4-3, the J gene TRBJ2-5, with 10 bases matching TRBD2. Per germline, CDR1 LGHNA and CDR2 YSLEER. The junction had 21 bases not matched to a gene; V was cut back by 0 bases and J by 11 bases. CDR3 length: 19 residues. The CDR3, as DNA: TGCGCCAGCAGCCAAGACTCCTTAGGCAGCGGGGGGGCCTACAATGAGCAGTACTTC. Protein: CASSQDSLGSGGAYNEQYF.

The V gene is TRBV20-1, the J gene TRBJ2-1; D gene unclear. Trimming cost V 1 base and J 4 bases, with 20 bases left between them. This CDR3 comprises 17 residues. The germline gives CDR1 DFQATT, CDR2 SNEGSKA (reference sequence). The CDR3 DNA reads TGCAGTGCTAGAGTCCGGGTAGGCAGGTTCCCTTACAATGAGCAGTTCTTC. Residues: CSARVRVGRFPYNEQFF.

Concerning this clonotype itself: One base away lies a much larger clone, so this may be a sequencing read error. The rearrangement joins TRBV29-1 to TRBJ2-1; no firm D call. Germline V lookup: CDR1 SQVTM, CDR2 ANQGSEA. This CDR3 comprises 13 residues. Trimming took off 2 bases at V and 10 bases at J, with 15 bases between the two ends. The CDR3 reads CSVESNLGYEQFF. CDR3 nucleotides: TGCAGCGTTGAAAGTAATCTGGGGTACGAGCAGTTCTTC.